These T cell receptor beta chains were read from a single sample in a study of blood T cell repertoires in COVID-19. Clones were sequenced by immunoSEQ multiplex PCR, and TCRdb holds only the in-frame ones, with some missing. The sample has fewer than 250,000 clones, around 83% seen once. Specimen: peripheral blood. Receptor source: a man in his fifties with active or convalescent COVID-19. Both conserved end residues are part of each CDR3. D genes are given only for firm matches. Clone size is given for some rows only: seen once, a few or many times, or a class if the clone is expanded.

-	TRBJ2-3	TRBV28	TRBD1	TGTGCCAGCAGTTCTCCGGGACAGGGGGCCATAGATACGCAGTATTTT	CASSSPGQGAIDTQYF
-	TRBJ2-1	TRBV7-2	-	TGTGCCAGCAGCTTAGTCACAGGGTTAGGCAATGAGCAGTTCTTC	CASSLVTGLGNEQFF
few	TRBJ1-5	TRBV30	-	TGTGCCTGGAGAGGGGGTAGAACTAGCAATCAGCCCCAGCATTTT	CAWRGGRTSNQPQHF
-	TRBJ1-6	TRBV27	-	TGTGCCAGCAGTTTAGGGGGCACCTCAATCTCACCCCTCCACTTT	CASSLGGTSISPLHF
-	TRBJ2-7	TRBV30	-	TGTGCCTGGAGTGTACGGGGAAACGAGCAGTACTTC	CAWSVRGNEQYF
-	TRBJ1-4	TRBV9	TRBD1	TGTGCCAGCAGCGTAGGACAGGGGCCTGAAAAACTGTTTTTT	CASSVGQGPEKLFF
-	TRBJ2-2	TRBV7-3	-	TGTGCCAGCAGCTTAAGTGTCGGGAGCGCGGCCGGGGAGCTGTTTTTT	CASSLSVGSAAGELFF
-	TRBJ2-1	TRBV2	-	TGTGCCAGCAGATCAGCGGTAAGCTCCTACAATGAGCAGTTCTTC	CASRSAVSSYNEQFF
-	TRBJ2-5	TRBV6-5	TRBD2	TGTGCCAGCAGTTCTAGCGGGGCCGAGACCCAGTACTTC	CASSSSGAETQYF
-	TRBJ1-5	TRBV7-6	TRBD1	TGTGCCAGCAGCTTATCAGGGGGCGGCAATCAGCCCCAGCATTTT	CASSLSGGGNQPQHF
-	TRBJ1-1	TRBV30	-	TGTGCGCGGCAGACCATGAACACTGAAGCTTTCTTT	CARQTMNTEAFF
few	TRBJ1-2	TRBV18	-	TGTGCCAGCTCACCACGGGAGGATGGCTACACCTTC	CASSPREDGYTF
-	TRBJ2-2	TRBV11-3	TRBD1	TGTGCCAGCAGCTTACGGGACAGGGGGCGCCAGGAGCTGTTTTTT	CASSLRDRGRQELFF
-	TRBJ2-3	TRBV12-5	-	TGTGCTAGTGGTTTGGTATTTCAGGGTACGGGCACAGATACGCAGTATTTT	CASGLVFQGTGTDTQYF
-	TRBJ1-6	TRBV6-5	TRBD1	TGTGCCAGCAGTTACCTCCTCGGGACAGACCCTTCACCCCTCCACTTT	CASSYLLGTDPSPLHF
-	TRBJ2-1	TRBV20-1	TRBD2	TGCAGTGCTAGTAGGGGAGGGCAGGGCCCCTACAATGAGCAGTTCTTC	CSASRGGQGPYNEQFF
-	TRBJ2-7	TRBV1	-	TGCACCAGCAGCCAAGAGGGAGGCACTAGCGGGAGGAGTATCTACGAGCAGTACTTC	CTSSQEGGTSGRSIYEQYF
-	TRBJ2-1	TRBV5-1	-	TGCGCCAGCAGCTCGCGTACCGGACAGCCCTACAATGAGCAGTTCTTC	CASSSRTGQPYNEQFF